This TCR beta chain was identified in a study of T-cell memory formation after mild COVID-19. Study findings and constraints: Among clones peaking at day 37 in the second wave, SARS-CoV-2 specificity remained unconfirmed.

The authors produced TCR alpha and TCR beta cDNA libraries with sample barcodes and UMIs by 5'RACE using constant-segment primers. TCRdb itself ran the 5' RACE reads through MiXCR, one entry per CDR3 protein. The sample includes roughly 150,000 distinct CDR3 sequences, around 13% of them seen just once. Comment on this clonotype: Antigen: not known.

The CDR3 sequence is 16 residues long. With V trimmed by 1 base and J by 3 bases, 5 bases remained unmatched. Specimen: PBMCs or a T cell subset sorted from them (not recorded which). The clonotype originates from an adult woman who had mild COVID-19 (a few samples of this study predate the infection). Cell type and time point are not known. The V and J genes are TRBV12-3 or TRBV12-4 and TRBJ2-5; the match to TRBD2 covers 10 bases. DNA for the CDR3: TGTGCCAGCAGTTTAGGGACTAGCGGACTAAAAGAGACCCAGTACTTC. Residues: CASSLGTSGLKETQYF.